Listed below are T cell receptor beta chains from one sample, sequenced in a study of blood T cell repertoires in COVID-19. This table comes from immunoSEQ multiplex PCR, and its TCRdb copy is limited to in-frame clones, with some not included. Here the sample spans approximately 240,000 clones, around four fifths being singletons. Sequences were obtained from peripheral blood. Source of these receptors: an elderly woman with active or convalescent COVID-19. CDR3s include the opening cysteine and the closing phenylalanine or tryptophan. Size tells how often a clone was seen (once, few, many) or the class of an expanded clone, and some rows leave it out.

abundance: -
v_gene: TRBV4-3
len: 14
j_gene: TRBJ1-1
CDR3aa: CASSQVDRDDEAFF

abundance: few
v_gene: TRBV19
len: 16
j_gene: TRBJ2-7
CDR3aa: CASSIPTSGGSYEQYF

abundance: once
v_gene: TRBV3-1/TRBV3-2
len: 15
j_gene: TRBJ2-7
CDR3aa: CASSLLRGGSYEQYF

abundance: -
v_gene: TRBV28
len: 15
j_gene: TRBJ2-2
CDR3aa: CASRPGQGNTGELFF

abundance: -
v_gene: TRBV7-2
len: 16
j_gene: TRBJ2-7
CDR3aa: CASSLLGTGGSYEQYF

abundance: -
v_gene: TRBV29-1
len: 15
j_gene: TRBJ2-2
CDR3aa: CSVEGTSGRSGELFF

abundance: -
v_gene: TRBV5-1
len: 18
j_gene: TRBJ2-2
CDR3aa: CASSVPGLAEANTGELFF

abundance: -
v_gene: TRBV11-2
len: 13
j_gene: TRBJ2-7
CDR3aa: CASSLVQAHEQYF

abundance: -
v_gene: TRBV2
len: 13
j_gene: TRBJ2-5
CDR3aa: CASSRGQEETQYF

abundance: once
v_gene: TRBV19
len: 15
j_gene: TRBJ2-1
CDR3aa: CASNPGGGRRNEQFF

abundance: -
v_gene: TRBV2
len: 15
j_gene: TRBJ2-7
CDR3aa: CASSLDRGRSYEQYF

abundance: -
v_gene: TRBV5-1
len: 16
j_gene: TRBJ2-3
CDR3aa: CASSPGLAGATDTQYF

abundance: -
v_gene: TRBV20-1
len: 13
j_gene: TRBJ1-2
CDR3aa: CSASPDRDYGYTF

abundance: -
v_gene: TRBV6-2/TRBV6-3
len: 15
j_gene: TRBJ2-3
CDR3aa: CASSYSAGDTDTQYF

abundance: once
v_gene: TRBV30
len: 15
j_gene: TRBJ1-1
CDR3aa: CAWNTKTGGNTEAFF

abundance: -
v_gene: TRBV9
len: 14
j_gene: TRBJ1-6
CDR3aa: CASSVEGAGSPLHF

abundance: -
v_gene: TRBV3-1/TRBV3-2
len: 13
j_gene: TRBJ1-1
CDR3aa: CASSQTTEGEAFF

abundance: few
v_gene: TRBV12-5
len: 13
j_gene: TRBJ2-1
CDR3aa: CASGPPTSGEQFF

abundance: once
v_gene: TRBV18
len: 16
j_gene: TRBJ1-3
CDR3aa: CASSPLEGTSGNTIYF

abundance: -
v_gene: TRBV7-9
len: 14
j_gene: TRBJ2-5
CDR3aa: CASSLASGLETQYF

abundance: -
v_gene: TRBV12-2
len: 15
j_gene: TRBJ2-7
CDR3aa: CASRSPVGVRYEQYF

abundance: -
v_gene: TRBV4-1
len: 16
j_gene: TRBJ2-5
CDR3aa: CASSPQREPHGETQYF

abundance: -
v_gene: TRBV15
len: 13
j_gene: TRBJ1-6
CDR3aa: CATSTRQRSPLHF

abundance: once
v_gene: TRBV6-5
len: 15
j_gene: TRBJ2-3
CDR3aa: CASREGPAYWDTQYF

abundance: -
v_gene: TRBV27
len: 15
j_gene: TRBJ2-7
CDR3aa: CASSYRGRSSYEQYF

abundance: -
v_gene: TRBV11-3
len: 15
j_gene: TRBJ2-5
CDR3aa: CASSSELASQETQYF

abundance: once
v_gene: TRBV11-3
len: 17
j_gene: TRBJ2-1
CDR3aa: CASSLGGSVAGANEQFF

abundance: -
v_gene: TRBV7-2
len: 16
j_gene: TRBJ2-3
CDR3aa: CASSPQPGLQIDTQYF

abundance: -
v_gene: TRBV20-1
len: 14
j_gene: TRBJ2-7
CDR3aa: CSASFSGEFYEQYF

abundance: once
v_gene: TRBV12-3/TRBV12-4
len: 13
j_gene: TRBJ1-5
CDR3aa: CASSLGRDQPQHF

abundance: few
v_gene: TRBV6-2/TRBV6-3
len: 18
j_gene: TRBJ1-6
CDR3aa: CASSRVGNLRVVGSPLHF

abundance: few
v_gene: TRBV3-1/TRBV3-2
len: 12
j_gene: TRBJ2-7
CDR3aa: CASSRQYYEQYF

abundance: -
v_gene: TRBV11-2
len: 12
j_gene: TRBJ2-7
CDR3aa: CASSFPHYEQYF

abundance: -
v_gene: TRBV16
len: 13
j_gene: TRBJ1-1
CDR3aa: CASSQSQGTEAFF

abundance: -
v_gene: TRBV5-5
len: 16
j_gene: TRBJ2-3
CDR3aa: CASSVGLAGGTDTQYF

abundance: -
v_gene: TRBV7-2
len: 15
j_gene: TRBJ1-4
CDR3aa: CASSAQAATNEKLFF

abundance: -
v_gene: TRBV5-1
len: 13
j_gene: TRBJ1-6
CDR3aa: CASSWDSNSPLHF